A selection of T cell receptor beta chains follows, all from one sample in a study of T-cell reconstitution after alpha-beta-depleted transplantation in children. TCRdb re-called the PCR reads through MiXCR, storing one row per CDR3 protein. The sample lists about 610,000 distinct CDR3 sequences; roughly 10% were seen once. This material consisted of PBMCs from the stem cell graft donor, taken from the stem cell graft. The receptor source for this set is a human donor who donated a stem cell graft to a child with acute myeloid leukemia. CDR3s include the opening cysteine and the closing phenylalanine or tryptophan. The D gene is left open where the match is weak. Clone sizes are given selectively: once, few, many, or a class where the clone is expanded.

size: .; J: TRBJ2-1; D: TRBD2; V: TRBV30; CDR3: CAWDSSGYNEQFF; DNA: TGTGCCTGGGACAGTAGCGGGTACAATGAGCAGTTCTTC
size: .; J: TRBJ2-5; D: .; V: TRBV4-2; CDR3: CASSLTLGGETQYF; DNA: TGTGCCAGCAGCCTGACCCTCGGGGGTGAGACCCAGTACTTC
size: .; J: TRBJ2-2; D: .; V: TRBV12-3/TRBV12-4; CDR3: CASTPDTELTGELFF; DNA: TGTGCCAGCACCCCGGACACTGAACTCACCGGGGAGCTGTTTTTT
size: few; J: TRBJ2-7; D: TRBD2; V: TRBV27; CDR3: CASKRTSGGSYEQYF; DNA: TGTGCCAGCAAAAGGACTAGCGGGGGTTCCTACGAGCAGTACTTC
size: .; J: TRBJ1-5; D: TRBD1; V: TRBV3-1; CDR3: CASSPGQGVSGNQPQHF; DNA: TGTGCCAGCAGCCCGGGACAGGGGGTTTCGGGCAATCAGCCCCAGCATTTT
size: many; J: TRBJ2-1; D: TRBD2; V: TRBV7-8; CDR3: CASSFPSGAGLPNEQFF; DNA: TGTGCCAGCAGCTTCCCCAGCGGGGCGGGCCTCCCCAATGAGCAGTTCTTC
size: .; J: TRBJ2-7; D: TRBD2; V: TRBV5-1; CDR3: CASSRIAGYEQYF; DNA: TGCGCCAGCAGCAGAATAGCGGGATACGAGCAGTACTTC
size: many; J: TRBJ2-1; D: .; V: TRBV20-1; CDR3: CSAAGSAYNEQFF; DNA: TGCAGTGCGGCTGGGAGCGCCTACAATGAGCAGTTCTTC
size: .; J: TRBJ1-5; D: TRBD1; V: TRBV4-2; CDR3: CASSQDLGGGSNQPQHF; DNA: TGTGCCAGCAGCCAAGATCTGGGAGGGGGCAGCAATCAGCCCCAGCATTTT
size: many; J: TRBJ2-1; D: .; V: TRBV12-3/TRBV12-4; CDR3: CASSPTGSYNEQFF; DNA: TGTGCCAGCAGTCCGACTGGCTCCTACAATGAGCAGTTCTTC
size: .; J: TRBJ2-1; D: TRBD2; V: TRBV3-1; CDR3: CASSQGTSGNYNEQFF; DNA: TGTGCCAGCAGCCAAGGGACTAGCGGGAACTACAATGAGCAGTTCTTC
size: few; J: TRBJ2-1; D: TRBD1; V: TRBV2; CDR3: CASSFGTGGGRNEQFF; DNA: TGTGCCAGCAGTTTCGGGACAGGGGGCGGTAGAAATGAGCAGTTCTTC
size: .; J: TRBJ1-1; D: .; V: TRBV4-1; CDR3: CASSQGAKAEAFF; DNA: TGCGCCAGCAGTCAAGGGGCTAAGGCTGAAGCTTTCTTT
size: many; J: TRBJ2-1; D: TRBD2; V: TRBV20-1; CDR3: CSARKGLAGANEQFF; DNA: TGCAGTGCTAGAAAGGGACTAGCGGGAGCGAATGAGCAGTTCTTC
size: many; J: TRBJ2-2; D: TRBD1; V: TRBV5-1; CDR3: CASSDRGVAGELFF; DNA: TGCGCCAGCTCGGACAGGGGCGTTGCCGGGGAGCTGTTTTTT